The 29 T cell receptor beta chains below were found in one sample sequenced in a study of control samples from healthy donors and cancer patients. TCRdb's copy holds only in-frame clones and misses some; the assay was immunoSEQ multiplex PCR. The sample has some 67,000 clones, approximately 89% seen once; the top ten hold under 20%. Sequences were obtained from PBMCs. The source is a man in his 60s with lung cancer.

The chain combines TRBV30 with TRBJ2-7; TRBD1 matches 10 bases. V dropped 3 bases and J dropped 6; count of bases not matched to a gene: 5. The germline V gene encodes CDR1 GTSNPN and CDR2 SVGIG (reference sequence). The CDR3 has 13 amino acids. The CDR3: CAWSEGTGVEQYV. In DNA form, the CDR3 reads TGTGCCTGGAGCGAAGGGACAGGGGTCGAGCAGTACGTC.

V is TRBV19 and J is TRBJ2-4; 7 bases fit TRBD1. This CDR3 is 15 amino acids long. The ends lost 5 bases at V and 8 bases at J; junction bases unmatched: 12. From germline, CDR1 is LNHDA and CDR2 SQIVND (reference sequence). The CDR3 loop reads CASSEGALGWDIQYF. The DNA for the CDR3 is TGTGCCAGTAGTGAGGGGGCCCTAGGTTGGGACATTCAGTACTTC.

The rearrangement joins TRBV6-6 to TRBJ1-1; D is unclear. The germline CDR1 and CDR2 sequences are MNHNY and SVGAGI (reference sequence). Trimming removed 5 bases at V and 2 bases at J, with 18 bases between. This CDR3 contains 16 residues. The CDR3 DNA sequence: TGTGCCAGCAGTCGTCGGGCCGAGAGAGGCAACACTGAAGCTTTCTTT. As protein: CASSRRAERGNTEAFF.

The DNA for the CDR3 is TGTGCCAGCAGTGAAGCGGCGTATCCGGGAGACTATGGCTACACCTTC. Encoded protein: CASSEAAYPGDYGYTF. The chain joins TRBV6-1 to TRBJ1-2; D gene uncertain. Trimming stripped 0 bases from V and 3 bases from J, with 14 bases between. This CDR3 comprises 16 residues. Germline V gene lookup returns CDR1 MNHNS and CDR2 SASEGT.

V is TRBV6-2 or TRBV6-3 and J is TRBJ2-7; D possibly corresponds to TRBD1 (6 bases). Germline V gene lookup returns CDR1 MNHEY and CDR2 SVGEGT. The V end lost 6 bases, the J end lost 0 bases, and 18 bases lay between the germline ends. The CDR3 has 16 residues. In nucleotides, the CDR3 is TGTGCCAGCAGCAAAAACAGGGATAAGAGCTCCTACGAGCAGTACGTC. Translating gives CASSKNRDKSSYEQYV.

The V and J genes are TRBV6-2 or TRBV6-3 and TRBJ2-7; D uncertain. The CDR3 has 16 amino acids. Trimming cost V 2 bases and J 5 bases, with 19 bases left between them. The germline CDR1 and CDR2 sequences are MNHEY and SVGEGT. CDR3 in DNA: TGTGCCAGCAGTTACGTTCCCGCGTGGGGTGACCACGAGCAGTACTTC. As protein: CASSYVPAWGDHEQYF.

The chain couples TRBV11-3 to TRBJ2-1; tentatively, D is TRBD1 or TRBD2 (6 bases each). V was clipped by 5 bases and J by 8 bases, with 16 bases between them. Germline V CDR1 and CDR2: SGHNT, YENEEA. The CDR3 covers 14 residues. The CDR3 sequence is CASSPGAGPDEQFF. The CDR3 DNA reads TGTGCCAGCAGCCCGGGGGCAGGGCCCGATGAGCAGTTCTTC.

This chain connects TRBV21-1 to TRBJ2-2; the table gives TRBD1 as D, unverified against the DNA. TRBV21-1 is annotated as a pseudogene. This CDR3 spans 16 amino acids. CDR3 residues: CASSKDTGLNTGELFF. The CDR3 nucleotides read TGTGCCAGCAGCAAAGATACTGGGCTAAACACCGGGGAGCTGTTTTTT.

The chain recombines TRBV10-1 with TRBJ1-2; D ambiguous. CDR1 and CDR2 from the germline V gene are WNHNN and SYGVQD (reference sequence). V was pared by 8 bases and J by 3 bases, with 19 bases between. There are 15 residues in the CDR3. The CDR3 loop reads CASWVLLLPHYGYTF. The CDR3 DNA is TGCGCCAGCTGGGTGCTTCTCTTACCCCACTATGGCTACACCTTC.

The chain couples TRBV10-1 to TRBJ1-4; TRBD1 might be the D (5 bases). Germline V gene data show CDR1 as WNHNN and CDR2 as SYGVQD (reference sequence). This CDR3 comprises 15 residues. The germline V and J ends were trimmed by 2 bases and 0 bases, with 7 bases remaining between them. CDR3 residues: CASSEGAATNEKLFF. The CDR3 nucleotides read TGCGCCAGCAGTGAGGGGGCTGCAACTAATGAAAAACTGTTTTTT.

The J gene is TRBJ2-7, the V gene TRBV7-2, with 10 bases aligning to TRBD2. The CDR3 runs 14 residues. Per germline, CDR1 SGHTA and CDR2 FQGNSA. After removal of 7 bases from V and 2 bases from J, the junction contained 5 bases not matched to a gene. This CDR3 is CASTIAGGAYEQYF. DNA of the CDR3: TGTGCCAGCACTATAGCGGGGGGTGCCTACGAGCAGTACTTC.

Of note for this clone: This sample also contains other DNA sequences that code for the same CDR3. The chain uses TRBV25-1 and TRBJ1-6; TRBD1 agrees at 8 bases. Germline trimming cut 2 bases from V and 6 bases from J; bases unmatched to any gene: 6. The CDR3 extends over 16 amino acids. Germline CDR1 and CDR2: MGHDK and SYGVNS. DNA for the CDR3: TGTGCCAGCAGTGAAAAGGACAGGGCTGGTAATTCACCCCTCCACTTT. As protein: CASSEKDRAGNSPLHF.

This chain connects TRBV11-3 to TRBJ2-6, with D hard to call. CDR3 length: 14 residues. The V end lost 5 bases, the J end lost 1 base, and 6 bases lay between the germline ends. Germline loops: CDR1 SGHNT, CDR2 YENEEA. The CDR3 coding sequence is TGTGCCAGCAGCGGCAAGTCTGGGGCCAACGTCCTGACTTTC. It specifies CASSGKSGANVLTF. Based on the CDR3 plus reference TRBV11-3 and TRBJ2-6, the full variable domain is EAGVVQSPRYKIIEKKQPVAFWCNPISGHNTLYWYLQNLGQGPELLIRYENEEAVDDSQLPKDRFSAERLKGVDSTLKIQPAELGDSAVYLCASSGKSGANVLTFGAGSRLTVL.

The chain links TRBV3-1 (or the pseudogene TRBV3-2) to TRBJ2-7, with TRBD2 matching 7 bases. CDR3 size: 13 residues. CDR1 and CDR2 from the germline V gene are LGHDT and YNNKEL (reference sequence). Trimming took 6 bases from V and 2 from J; bases not matched to a gene: 4. The CDR3 loop is CASRGGGAYEQYF. CDR3 bases: TGTGCCAGCAGGGGCGGGGGAGCCTACGAGCAGTACTTC.

This chain uses TRBV5-4 with TRBJ1-5, with D hard to call. This CDR3 spans 13 amino acids. Deletions cut 0 bases from V and 1 base from J, with 2 bases between. Germline V gene lookup returns CDR1 SGHNT and CDR2 YYREEE (reference sequence). The CDR3 sequence: CASSLESNQPQHF. The CDR3, as DNA: TGTGCCAGCAGCTTGGAGAGCAATCAGCCCCAGCATTTT.

The V gene is TRBV10-1, the J gene TRBJ1-1; no definite D call. Germline CDR1 reads WNHNN; CDR2 reads SYGVQD (reference sequence). The CDR3 runs to 16 residues. The ends were cut back, 3 bases at V and 1 base at J, with 15 bases in the middle. The CDR3 here is CASSDHGMRSNTEAFF. The CDR3 DNA reads TGCGCCAGCAGTGATCACGGGATGCGGTCGAACACTGAAGCTTTCTTT.

The V gene is TRBV6-1, the J gene TRBJ2-1; 10 bases are a match to TRBD2. The V gene end was trimmed by 6 bases and the J gene end by 2 bases; junction bases not matched to a gene: 1. From germline, CDR1 is MNHNS and CDR2 SASEGT. This CDR3 contains 14 residues. The CDR3 is CASRAGGAYNEQFF. The CDR3 nucleotides read TGTGCCAGCAGAGCGGGGGGGGCCTACAATGAGCAGTTCTTC.

This clone has only one observation. V and J are TRBV7-6 and TRBJ2-6; D remains ambiguous. CDR3 size: 16 residues. Germline loops: CDR1 SGHVS, CDR2 FNYEAQ. Trimming took 5 bases from V and 4 from J, leaving 15 bases between them. For the CDR3, the DNA is TGTGCCAGCAGCCCTTCGTCTACGTACGGGGCCAACGTCCTGACTTTC. Its protein is CASSPSSTYGANVLTF. Variable domain in full (rest from reference TRBV7-6 and TRBJ2-6): GAGVSQSPRYKVTKRGQDVALRCDPISGHVSLYWYRQALGQGPEFLTYFNYEAQQDKSGLPNDRFSAERPEGSISTLTIQRTEQRDSAMYRCASSPSSTYGANVLTFGAGSRLTVL.

About this clone itself: Other nucleotide sequences in the sample specify the same CDR3. V gene TRBV18 combines with J gene TRBJ2-2; no clear D gene. Trimming left V 2 bases short and J 8 bases short, with 9 bases between. CDR3 length equals 13 residues. CDR1 and CDR2 from the germline V gene are KGHSH and LQKENI. CDR3 residues: CASSPRATGELFF. CDR3 nucleotides: TGTGCCAGCTCACCAAGGGCGACGGGGGAGCTGTTTTTT.

This clone occurred once. The sample carries other DNA sequences with the same CDR3. The chain joins TRBV9 to TRBJ1-3; no definite D call. The CDR3 extends over 14 amino acids. In germline, CDR1 is SGDLS, CDR2 YYNGEE. Trimming left V 2 bases short and J 1 base short, with 7 bases between. The CDR3 nucleotides read TGTGCCAGCAGCGTGGGGATATCTGGAAACACCATATATTTT. This sequence encodes CASSVGISGNTIYF.

V usage is TRBV2 and J usage is TRBJ2-2; the D gene is possibly TRBD1 (5 bases). Germline CDR1 reads SNHLY; CDR2 reads FYNNEI. Trimming took off 6 bases at V and 7 bases at J, with 12 bases between the two ends. The CDR3 has 13 amino acids. The CDR3 spells CASRIRTSGELFF. The CDR3 bases are TGTGCCAGCAGGATTAGGACAAGCGGGGAGCTGTTTTTT.

This clone was counted a single time. The V gene is TRBV4-1, the J gene TRBJ1-2; 7 bases align to TRBD1. Germline CDR1 MGHRA, CDR2 YSYEKL. J was trimmed by 5 bases and V by 0 bases; bases with no gene match: 3. This CDR3 is built from 14 residues. CDR3 sequence (DNA): TGCGCCAGCAGCCAAGAGAACAGGGGATATGGCTACACCTTC. It translates to CASSQENRGYGYTF.

This chain joins TRBV18 and TRBJ1-2; 8 bases match TRBD1. CDR3 length: 14 amino acids. The germline gives CDR1 KGHSH, CDR2 LQKENI. After removal of 3 bases from V and 2 bases from J, the junction contained 2 bases not matched to a gene. CDR3: CASSPQGANYGYTF. The CDR3 nucleotides read TGTGCCAGCTCACCGCAGGGGGCAAACTATGGCTACACCTTC. The full variable domain, completed using reference TRBV18 and TRBJ1-2, is NAGVMQNPRHLVRRRGQEARLRCSPMKGHSHVYWYRQLPEEGLKFMVYLQKENIIDESGMPKERFSAEFPKEGPSILRIQQVVRGDSAAYFCASSPQGANYGYTFGSGTRLTVV.

The genes are TRBV6-5 and TRBJ2-7; TRBD1 is a possible D gene (5 bases). Trimming pared 6 bases from V and 4 bases from J, leaving 10 bases between. Looked up from germline, CDR1 is MNHEY and CDR2 is SVGAGI. The CDR3 is 12 residues long. The CDR3 reads CASRPTGYEQYV. The CDR3 DNA follows: TGTGCCAGCAGACCCACAGGTTACGAGCAGTACGTC.

This clone was observed a single time. The J gene is TRBJ2-2, the V gene TRBV19, with 9 positions matching TRBD2. The CDR3 is 14 amino acids. Trimming took 6 bases from V and 5 from J; bases not matched to a gene: 4. Germline V gene data show CDR1 as LNHDA and CDR2 as SQIVND (reference sequence). The CDR3 loop is CASRRLAGTGELFF. The CDR3 DNA reads TGTGCCAGTAGGCGGCTAGCGGGGACCGGGGAGCTGTTTTTT.

The chain employs TRBV7-3 and TRBJ2-1; 15 bases fit TRBD2. V lost 2 bases and J lost 7; bases outside the gene matches: 0. The germline V gene encodes CDR1 SGHTA and CDR2 FQGTGA. This CDR3 is built from 15 residues. The DNA of the CDR3 is TGTGCCAGCAGCTTAGGGACTAGCGGGGGGAATGAGCAGTTCTTC. It encodes CASSLGTSGGNEQFF.

The rearrangement joins TRBV27 to TRBJ2-3; maybe TRBD1 (5 bases). Germline V CDR1 and CDR2: MNHEY, SMNVEV (reference sequence). There are 16 residues in the CDR3. V was shortened by 2 bases and J by 2 bases, with 14 bases between the two germline ends. The CDR3 spells CASSLNFGRATDTQYF. In nucleotides, the CDR3 is TGTGCCAGCAGTTTAAATTTCGGCAGGGCCACAGATACGCAGTATTTT.

The chain has TRBV18 and TRBJ1-1, with a possible D match to TRBD1 (5 bases). Germline loops: CDR1 KGHSH, CDR2 LQKENI. Trimming stripped 2 bases from V and 4 bases from J, with 14 bases between. CDR3 length: 15 residues. Written as DNA, the CDR3 is TGTGCCAGCTCACCAAGTACCAGGGAGGGCACTGAAGCTTTCTTT. Its translation is CASSPSTREGTEAFF. Supplemented by reference TRBV18 and TRBJ1-1, the full variable domain reads NAGVMQNPRHLVRRRGQEARLRCSPMKGHSHVYWYRQLPEEGLKFMVYLQKENIIDESGMPKERFSAEFPKEGPSILRIQQVVRGDSAAYFCASSPSTREGTEAFFGQGTRLTVV.

The chain carries TRBV11-2 and TRBJ2-2, with D possibly TRBD2 on 6 matching bases. The germline gives CDR1 SGHAT, CDR2 FQNNGV. Trimming removed 3 bases at V and 3 bases at J, with 11 bases between. The CDR3 covers 15 residues. CDR3 bases: TGTGCCAGCAGCTTCTTTCCGGGGGACACCGGGGAGCTGTTTTTT. Its protein product is CASSFFPGDTGELFF.